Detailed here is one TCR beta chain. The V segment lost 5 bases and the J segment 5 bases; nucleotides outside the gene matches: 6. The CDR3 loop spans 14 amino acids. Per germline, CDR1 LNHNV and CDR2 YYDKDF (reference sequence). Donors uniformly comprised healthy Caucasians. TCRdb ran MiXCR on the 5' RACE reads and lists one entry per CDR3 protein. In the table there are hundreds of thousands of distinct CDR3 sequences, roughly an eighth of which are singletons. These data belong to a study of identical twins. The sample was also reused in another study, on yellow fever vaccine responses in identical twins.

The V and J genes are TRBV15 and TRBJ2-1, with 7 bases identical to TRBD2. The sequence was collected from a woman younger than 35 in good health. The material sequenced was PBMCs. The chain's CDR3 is CATSLGRGNNEQFF. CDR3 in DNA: TGTGCCACCAGCTTGGGGCGGGGGAACAATGAGCAGTTCTTC.